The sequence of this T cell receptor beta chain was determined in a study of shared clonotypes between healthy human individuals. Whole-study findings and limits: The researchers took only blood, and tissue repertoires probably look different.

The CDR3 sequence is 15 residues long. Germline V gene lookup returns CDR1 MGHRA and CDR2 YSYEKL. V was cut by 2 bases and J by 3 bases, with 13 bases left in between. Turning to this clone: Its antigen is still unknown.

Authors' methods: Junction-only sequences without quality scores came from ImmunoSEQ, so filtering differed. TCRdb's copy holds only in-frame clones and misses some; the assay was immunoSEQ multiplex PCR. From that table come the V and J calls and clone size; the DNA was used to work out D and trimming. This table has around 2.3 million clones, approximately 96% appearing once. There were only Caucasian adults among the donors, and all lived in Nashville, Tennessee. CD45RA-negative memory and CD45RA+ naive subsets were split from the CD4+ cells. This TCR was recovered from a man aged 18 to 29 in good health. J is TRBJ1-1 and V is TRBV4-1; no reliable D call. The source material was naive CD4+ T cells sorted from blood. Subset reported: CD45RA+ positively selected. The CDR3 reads CASSQLQSGDTEAFF. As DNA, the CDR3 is TGCGCCAGCAGCCAACTCCAATCCGGCGACACTGAAGCTTTCTTT.